This passage covers 10 T cell receptor beta chains from one sample sequenced in a study of control samples from healthy donors and cancer patients. The table came from immunoSEQ multiplex PCR; TCRdb's copy has only in-frame clones and leaves some out. The repertoire includes about 89,000 clones, approximately 87% of them detected once, and over 2% sits in the top ten. Sequencing used blood. Every receptor here comes from a woman between 40 and 50 years old in good health.

The genes are TRBV19 and TRBJ1-2; D is undetermined. The CDR3 totals 16 residues. V dropped 3 bases and J dropped 3 bases, with 17 bases sitting between them. Looked up from germline, CDR1 is LNHDA and CDR2 is SQIVND (reference sequence). CDR3 sequence (DNA): TGTGCCAGTAGTATGCTCCGGGGAGGGATGGACTATGGCTACACCTTC. This translates into CASSMLRGGMDYGYTF. The full variable domain, in which reference TRBV19 and TRBJ1-2 provide the parts outside the CDR3, is DGGITQSPKYLFRKEGQNVTLSCEQNLNHDAMYWYRQDPGQGLRLIYYSQIVNDFQKGDIAEGYSVSREKKESFPLTVTSAQKNPTAFYLCASSMLRGGMDYGYTFGSGTRLTVV.

V usage is TRBV24-1 and J usage is TRBJ2-7; D may be TRBD1 or TRBD2 (6 bases each). The germline V gene has CDR1 KGHDR and CDR2 SFDVKD. V was trimmed by 12 bases and J by 0 bases, leaving 11 bases between them. This CDR3 region has 12 residues. CDR3 coding DNA: TGTGCCCCGGGGGCAGACTCCTACGAGCAGTACTTC. Translation: CAPGADSYEQYF.

The chain couples TRBV7-2 to TRBJ2-5; no clear D gene. This CDR3 has 15 residues. Germline V gene lookup returns CDR1 SGHTA and CDR2 FQGNSA. With 1 base removed from V and 3 bases from J, the gap between germline ends came to 12 bases. CDR3 loop: CASSLESFWEETQYF. Written as DNA, the CDR3 is TGTGCCAGCAGCTTAGAGTCGTTCTGGGAAGAGACCCAGTACTTC.

This clone was counted between two and nine times. The J gene is TRBJ1-2, the V gene TRBV7-2; D call uncertain. V lost 1 base and J 5 bases, leaving 11 bases between the germline ends. Germline CDR1 is SGHTA and CDR2 is FQGNSA. This CDR3 is 14 amino acids long. The CDR3 reads CASSLGVHGYGYTF. The CDR3 region has the DNA TGTGCCAGCAGCTTAGGAGTGCATGGGTATGGCTACACCTTC.

This sequence joins TRBV9 and TRBJ1-1; 9 bases fit TRBD1. The CDR3 covers 15 residues. V was clipped by 4 bases and J by 6 bases; unmatched bases: 10. Germline V lookup: CDR1 SGDLS, CDR2 YYNGEE. CDR3 nucleotides: TGTGCCAGCAGCCCCGGGGACAGGGAAGGATCTGAAGCTTTCTTT. Protein sequence: CASSPGDREGSEAFF.

Of note for this clone: At one of its ends the junction is not consistent with the germline gene, which may arise from a read error. V usage is TRBV12-3 or TRBV12-4 and J usage is TRBJ1-5; no firm D call. This CDR3 has 13 amino acids. The CDR3 loop reads CASNLHRNQPQHF. The CDR3 region has the DNA TGTGCCAGCAATTTACATCGGAATCAGCCCCAGCATTTT.

This chain links TRBV6-5 with TRBJ1-6; no clear D gene. Trimming shortened V by 9 bases and J by 9 bases, and 21 bases separated the two germline ends. Germline CDR1 is MNHEY and CDR2 is SVGAGI. The CDR3 is 15 amino acids. The CDR3 nucleotides read TGTGCCAGTACAAGCGGACCATTCGGGGTTTCACCCCTCCACTTT. Translation gives CASTSGPFGVSPLHF.

CDR3 sequence: CAISSPWMRRGPQSETQYF. The CDR3 nucleotides read TGTGCCATCAGCTCCCCCTGGATGCGGCGGGGGCCCCAATCGGAGACCCAGTACTTC. The chain couples TRBV10-3 to TRBJ2-5; possible D gene TRBD2, 7 bases. The CDR3 runs 19 residues. Trimming cost V 6 bases and J 5 bases, with 31 bases left between them. Germline V gene data show CDR1 as ENHRY and CDR2 as SYGVKD.

V is TRBV11-3 and J is TRBJ2-2, with a tentative D call TRBD1 (6 bases). Germline CDR1 SGHNT, CDR2 YENEEA. Trimming took off 2 bases at V and 7 bases at J, with 14 bases between the two ends. The CDR3 is 15 residues long. The CDR3: CASSLRSEGVGELFF. The CDR3, as DNA: TGTGCCAGCAGCTTACGTTCCGAGGGGGTCGGGGAGCTGTTTTTT.

The chain recombines TRBV11-3 with TRBJ1-4; D may be TRBD1 (6 bases). V was clipped by 2 bases and J by 3 bases, with 10 bases between them. The CDR3 length is 15 residues. The V gene's germline CDR1 is SGHNT and CDR2 YENEEA. In DNA, the CDR3 is TGTGCCAGCAGCTTACAGGGGAGGTCTAATGAAAAACTGTTTTTT. Translating gives CASSLQGRSNEKLFF. Full variable domain (rest looked up from reference TRBV11-3 and TRBJ1-4): EAGVVQSPRYKIIEKKQPVAFWCNPISGHNTLYWYLQNLGQGPELLIRYENEEAVDDSQLPKDRFSAERLKGVDSTLKIQPAELGDSAVYLCASSLQGRSNEKLFFGSGTQLSVL.